These T cell receptor beta chains were read from a single sample in a study of blood T cell repertoires in COVID-19. Data came from immunoSEQ multiplex PCR; TCRdb stores just in-frame clones and leaves some out. In the table there are roughly 100,000 clones, 81% of which are singletons. Sequenced: peripheral blood. Source of these receptors: a man older than 75 with active or convalescent COVID-19. The CDR3 runs from the conserved cysteine through the conserved F or W. Fields, in order: CDR3 DNA, CDR3 protein, V gene, D gene, J gene. The D gene is left open where the match is weak.

TGTGCCAGCAGCTCGGGACAGGGGCGCGTCGGGGAGCTGTTTTTT | CASSSGQGRVGELFF | TRBV7-6 | TRBD1 | TRBJ2-2
TGCGCCAGCAGCGTACAGGGCAGGGATTCACCCCTCCACTTT | CASSVQGRDSPLHF | TRBV5-1 | NA | TRBJ1-6
TGTGCCAGCAGCCCTTGGAGCCTGTACGAGCAGTACTTC | CASSPWSLYEQYF | TRBV5-6 | NA | TRBJ2-7
TGTGCCTGCGTTGAAAAACTGTTTTTT | CACVEKLFF | TRBV30 | NA | TRBJ1-4
TGTGCCAGTAGTTTAATCCACAGGGCCGGGGAGCTGTTTTTT | CASSLIHRAGELFF | TRBV19 | NA | TRBJ2-2
TGTGCCAGCAGTTCCCCGGACAGGGGGACGAACACTGAAGCTTTCTTT | CASSSPDRGTNTEAFF | TRBV6-5 | TRBD1 | TRBJ1-1
TGCAGCGTTGCGGTCGGGGGGGCTCGGGAGACCCAGTACTTC | CSVAVGGARETQYF | TRBV29-1 | TRBD2 | TRBJ2-5
TGCGCCAGCAGCCAAATGTGGGGGGGCCTACCTTGGTACCAAGAGACCCAGTACTTC | CASSQMWGGLPWYQETQYF | TRBV4-3 | NA | TRBJ2-5
TGTGCCAGCAGTTACTCGGAGGGGTCCGGGGAGCTGTTTTTT | CASSYSEGSGELFF | TRBV6-5 | NA | TRBJ2-2
TGTGCCAGTAGTGAGGACTTTTATGGCTACACCTTC | CASSEDFYGYTF | TRBV19 | NA | TRBJ1-2
TGTGCCAGTAATCAGCAGGGAGGGAATCAGCCCCAGCATTTT | CASNQQGGNQPQHF | TRBV19 | NA | TRBJ1-5
TGTGCCAGCAGCCAAAATCCGGGACTAGCGGGGGGGGATACGCAGTATTTT | CASSQNPGLAGGDTQYF | TRBV3-1/TRBV3-2 | TRBD2 | TRBJ2-3
TGCGCCAGCAGCTTGGACAGGGGACCTGAAGCTTTCTTT | CASSLDRGPEAFF | TRBV5-1 | TRBD1 | TRBJ1-1